The 21 T cell receptor beta chains presented below share a single source sample, sequenced in a study of cytomegalovirus exposure and HLA in healthy donors. PCR amplification relied on 60 Vbeta primers (plus 13 Jbeta primers). Some clones are missing from TCRdb's copy, which holds only in-frame ones; the method was immunoSEQ multiplex PCR. The sample has roughly 82,000 clones, 70% to 75% seen once; the top ten hold around 6.4%. The sample consisted of PBMCs. These TCRs come from a woman between 50 and 59 years old in good health and CMV-seropositive.

The CDR3 protein is CASSPTGTADHEQYF. The DNA of the CDR3 is TGTGCCAGCAGTCCTACCGGGACAGCGGACCACGAGCAGTACTTC. V gene TRBV6-5 combines with J gene TRBJ2-7, with 7 bases identical to TRBD1. Losses at the gene ends were 5 bases for V and 5 bases for J; bases not matched to a gene: 12. Per the germline V gene, CDR1 is MNHEY and CDR2 is SVGAGI. There are 15 residues in the CDR3.

The chain employs TRBV28 and TRBJ1-4; D may be TRBD1 (6 bases). V was shortened by 6 bases and J by 5 bases, with 19 bases between the two germline ends. CDR1 is MDHEN and CDR2 is SYDVKM in the germline V gene. This CDR3 spans 16 amino acids. CDR3: CASRSLIRGGNEKLFF. CDR3 sequence (DNA): TGTGCCAGCAGATCCCTAATCAGGGGCGGGAATGAAAAACTGTTTTTT. Filled out from reference TRBV28 and TRBJ1-4, the complete variable domain reads DVKVTQSSRYLVKRTGEKVFLECVQDMDHENMFWYRQDPGLGLRLIYFSYDVKMKEKGDIPEGYSVSREKKERFSLILESASTNQTSMYLCASRSLIRGGNEKLFFGSGTQLSVL.

The V gene is TRBV28, the J gene TRBJ2-1; D perhaps matches TRBD1 (6 bases). Trimming left V 1 base short and J 2 bases short, with 15 bases between. CDR3 length: 17 amino acids. Germline assignment: CDR1 MDHEN and CDR2 SYDVKM. DNA of the CDR3: TGTGCCAGCAGTTTATATGGGCCAGGGGTTACCTACAATGAGCAGTTCTTC. Its protein product is CASSLYGPGVTYNEQFF. The full variable domain, rest sourced from reference TRBV28 and TRBJ2-1, is DVKVTQSSRYLVKRTGEKVFLECVQDMDHENMFWYRQDPGLGLRLIYFSYDVKMKEKGDIPEGYSVSREKKERFSLILESASTNQTSMYLCASSLYGPGVTYNEQFFGPGTRLTVL.

The V gene is TRBV7-2, the J gene TRBJ1-2, with D unresolved. This CDR3 region has 16 residues. The germline CDR1 and CDR2 sequences are SGHTA and FQGNSA. Trimming stripped 2 bases from V and 4 bases from J, with 17 bases between. CDR3 in DNA: TGTGCCAGCAGCTTAATGTCGAGGAGTTCGGGCTATGGCTACACCTTC. As protein: CASSLMSRSSGYGYTF.

This chain uses TRBV7-9 with TRBJ2-7; unclear D gene. V shed 0 bases and J shed 0 bases, with 6 bases lying between them. The CDR3 runs to 14 residues. In germline, CDR1 is SEHNR, CDR2 FQNEAQ (reference sequence). In DNA form, the CDR3 reads TGTGCCAGCAGCTTAGCTCTGAGCTCCTACGAGCAGTACTTC. Translated, it gives CASSLALSSYEQYF.

This clone was detected only once. The chain recombines TRBV6-6 with TRBJ1-2; TRBD1 aligns across 7 bases. Germline V gene sequence: CDR1 MNHNY, CDR2 SVGAGI (reference sequence). This CDR3 spans 13 amino acids. Trimming removed 0 bases from V and 8 bases from J; junction bases left unmatched: 3. The CDR3 sequence: CASSYSTGSGYTF. CDR3 in DNA: TGTGCCAGCAGTTACTCGACAGGGAGCGGCTACACCTTC.

This chain links TRBV5-6 with TRBJ2-7; D unclear. This CDR3 spans 11 amino acids. Trimming removed 4 bases at V and 0 bases at J, with 2 bases between. Germline-derived CDR1 and CDR2 are SGHDT and YYEEEE. CDR3 DNA: TGTGCCAGCAGCCACTCCTACGAGCAGTACTTC. Translation gives CASSHSYEQYF.

The chain joins TRBV28 to TRBJ1-1; 9 bases match TRBD1. Looked up from germline, CDR1 is MDHEN and CDR2 is SYDVKM. This CDR3 spans 14 amino acids. The V and J ends lost 3 bases and 4 bases, in that order; junction bases with no gene match: 3. The CDR3 DNA reads as TGTGCCAGCAGTTTCTCACAGGGGGCCACTGAAGCTTTCTTT. Amino acid sequence: CASSFSQGATEAFF.

The gene calls are TRBV9 and TRBJ2-5, with a weak D call TRBD1 (5 bases). The CDR3 consists of 14 residues. Germline V lookup: CDR1 SGDLS, CDR2 YYNGEE. Trimming stripped 8 bases from V and 5 bases from J, with 19 bases between. CDR3 in DNA: TGTGCCAGTAGTAGGAGTAGGGGTCGGGAGACCCAGTACTTC. Protein product: CASSRSRGRETQYF.

This chain joins TRBV28 and TRBJ1-2; no reliable D call. CDR1 and CDR2 from the germline V gene are MDHEN and SYDVKM. The CDR3 covers 12 residues. V was cut by 5 bases and J by 8 bases, with 12 bases left in between. CDR3 amino acids: CASSPLRLGYTF. For the CDR3, the DNA is TGTGCCAGCAGTCCCCTCAGACTCGGCTACACCTTC.

The chain recombines TRBV18 with TRBJ2-6, with TRBD1 as a possible D gene (5 bases). This CDR3 has 16 amino acids. V dropped 6 bases and J dropped 0 bases, with 12 bases sitting between them. Germline-derived CDR1 and CDR2 are KGHSH and LQKENI. Here the CDR3 reads CASSDSKPSGANVLTF. CDR3 sequence (DNA): TGTGCCAGCTCCGACAGTAAACCCTCTGGGGCCAACGTCCTGACTTTC. Variable domain in full (rest from reference TRBV18 and TRBJ2-6): NAGVMQNPRHLVRRRGQEARLRCSPMKGHSHVYWYRQLPEEGLKFMVYLQKENIIDESGMPKERFSAEFPKEGPSILRIQQVVRGDSAAYFCASSDSKPSGANVLTFGAGSRLTVL.

The V and J genes are TRBV6-5 and TRBJ2-7, with TRBD2 matching 7 bases. This CDR3 region has 13 residues. The J segment lost 6 bases and the V segment lost 7 bases, leaving 9 bases of the junction unmatched. From germline, CDR1 is MNHEY and CDR2 SVGAGI. The DNA for the CDR3 is TGTGCCAGCAAACCTCTAGCGGCCTCCGAGCAGTACTTC. The encoded protein is CASKPLAASEQYF.

The chain links TRBV29-1 to TRBJ2-7; D possibly corresponds to TRBD2 (6 bases). Germline V gene data show CDR1 as SQVTM and CDR2 as ANQGSEA. This CDR3 has 12 residues. Trimming removed 5 bases at V and 2 bases at J, with 10 bases between. The DNA for the CDR3 is TGCAGCGTTCGCGGAGGGGCCTACGAGCAGTACTTC. Amino acids: CSVRGGAYEQYF.

This clone was seen more than once but under ten times. The J gene is TRBJ2-7, the V gene TRBV5-1; 11 bases match TRBD2. The CDR3 length is 14 residues. Germline loops: CDR1 SGHRS, CDR2 YFSETQ. Trimming took 4 bases from V and 7 from J; bases not matched to a gene: 7. CDR3 protein: CASSGTSGDGEQYF. Here the CDR3 DNA reads TGCGCCAGCAGCGGGACTAGCGGAGATGGAGAGCAGTACTTC.

The chain couples TRBV7-2 to TRBJ2-5, with 7 nucleotides matching TRBD2. Germline lookup yields CDR1 SGHTA and CDR2 FQGNSA. Trimming removed 3 bases from V and 7 bases from J; junction bases left unmatched: 11. The CDR3 has 15 amino acids. In nucleotides, the CDR3 is TGTGCCAGCAGCTTTGTCTGGGTTTCGGGGGGGACCCAGTACTTC. Amino acid sequence: CASSFVWVSGGTQYF.

The chain carries TRBV28 and TRBJ1-2; TRBD1 aligns across 7 bases. The CDR3 extends over 16 amino acids. The germline V gene encodes CDR1 MDHEN and CDR2 SYDVKM. V shed 2 bases, J shed 3 bases, and the junction held 9 bases outside the gene matches. The CDR3 sequence: CASSLTSTGLDYGYTF. The CDR3 DNA follows: TGTGCCAGCAGTTTAACCTCGACAGGGCTGGACTATGGCTACACCTTC.

The chain joins TRBV4-2 to TRBJ2-1; 7 bases are shared with TRBD2. The CDR3 consists of 14 residues. Germline loops: CDR1 LGHNA, CDR2 YNFKEQ. Unmatched junction bases numbered 4, after V lost 0 bases and J lost 8 bases. The CDR3 DNA follows: TGTGCCAGCAGCCAAGAGCCTAGCGGAGATGAGCAGTTCTTC. Translation gives CASSQEPSGDEQFF.

In this sample, this clone turned up once. The V call is TRBV29-1, the J call TRBJ1-1, with D perhaps TRBD1 (5 bases). The CDR3 is 14 residues long. CDR1 is SQVTM, CDR2 ANQGSEA, per germline. V was pared by 6 bases and J by 6 bases, with 20 bases between. CDR3 loop: CSVPGPRDIAEAFF. CDR3 DNA: TGCAGCGTACCGGGCCCCAGGGATATCGCTGAAGCTTTCTTT.

This chain uses TRBV6-1 with TRBJ1-5, with 9 bases that match TRBD1. J lost 5 bases, V lost 4 bases, and 6 bases had no gene match. CDR1 is MNHNS and CDR2 is SASEGT in the germline V gene. The CDR3 has 15 residues. This chain's CDR3 is CASSAAGTGYQPQHF. The CDR3 region has the DNA TGTGCCAGCAGTGCCGCCGGGACAGGGTATCAGCCCCAGCATTTT.

This clone was seen just once. This rearrangement joins TRBV27 to TRBJ2-7, with no clear D. The V end was cut by 7 bases, the J end by 9 bases, with 10 bases between. The germline gives CDR1 MNHEY, CDR2 SMNVEV (reference sequence). The CDR3 runs 10 residues. The CDR3 protein is CASIGGGQYF. CDR3 DNA sequence: TGTGCCAGCATCGGTGGCGGGCAGTACTTC.

The V gene is TRBV7-2, the J gene TRBJ2-1; TRBD1 matches at 10 bases. The CDR3 loop spans 17 amino acids. Germline CDR1 SGHTA, CDR2 FQGNSA. J was trimmed by 9 bases and V by 7 bases; bases with no gene match: 18. In DNA form, the CDR3 reads TGTGCCAGCACCGGATTTGACAGGGGGCGGCCCCGGGGTGAGCAGTTCTTC. Its protein is CASTGFDRGRPRGEQFF.